This T cell receptor (beta chain) was sequenced in a study of T cell responses to AZD1222 COVID-19 vaccine. Findings and limits, study-wide: Spike-specific TCR breadth rose after two AZD1222 doses, and depth rose as well. Vaccine-related CD4 TCRs covered spike, predominating at 160-218 and 743-854.

CDR1 is SGDLS, CDR2 YYNGEE, per germline. The CDR3 is 15 amino acids. V was clipped by 2 bases and J by 1 base, with 12 bases between them. This clone was found once. Antigen specificity is unknown. Method: immunoSEQ multiplex PCR; TCRdb's copy keeps in-frame clones and lacks some. Here the sample spans 240,000 or so clones, over 90% being singletons. The input for sequencing was peripheral blood, taken on day 0 of AZD1222 vaccination. The sequence derives from an adult in good health. The chain carries TRBV9 and TRBJ1-1, with D perhaps matching TRBD1 (5 bases). The CDR3 region is CASSVSDRENTEAFF. In DNA form, the CDR3 reads TGTGCCAGCAGCGTTTCCGACAGAGAGAACACTGAAGCTTTCTTT.